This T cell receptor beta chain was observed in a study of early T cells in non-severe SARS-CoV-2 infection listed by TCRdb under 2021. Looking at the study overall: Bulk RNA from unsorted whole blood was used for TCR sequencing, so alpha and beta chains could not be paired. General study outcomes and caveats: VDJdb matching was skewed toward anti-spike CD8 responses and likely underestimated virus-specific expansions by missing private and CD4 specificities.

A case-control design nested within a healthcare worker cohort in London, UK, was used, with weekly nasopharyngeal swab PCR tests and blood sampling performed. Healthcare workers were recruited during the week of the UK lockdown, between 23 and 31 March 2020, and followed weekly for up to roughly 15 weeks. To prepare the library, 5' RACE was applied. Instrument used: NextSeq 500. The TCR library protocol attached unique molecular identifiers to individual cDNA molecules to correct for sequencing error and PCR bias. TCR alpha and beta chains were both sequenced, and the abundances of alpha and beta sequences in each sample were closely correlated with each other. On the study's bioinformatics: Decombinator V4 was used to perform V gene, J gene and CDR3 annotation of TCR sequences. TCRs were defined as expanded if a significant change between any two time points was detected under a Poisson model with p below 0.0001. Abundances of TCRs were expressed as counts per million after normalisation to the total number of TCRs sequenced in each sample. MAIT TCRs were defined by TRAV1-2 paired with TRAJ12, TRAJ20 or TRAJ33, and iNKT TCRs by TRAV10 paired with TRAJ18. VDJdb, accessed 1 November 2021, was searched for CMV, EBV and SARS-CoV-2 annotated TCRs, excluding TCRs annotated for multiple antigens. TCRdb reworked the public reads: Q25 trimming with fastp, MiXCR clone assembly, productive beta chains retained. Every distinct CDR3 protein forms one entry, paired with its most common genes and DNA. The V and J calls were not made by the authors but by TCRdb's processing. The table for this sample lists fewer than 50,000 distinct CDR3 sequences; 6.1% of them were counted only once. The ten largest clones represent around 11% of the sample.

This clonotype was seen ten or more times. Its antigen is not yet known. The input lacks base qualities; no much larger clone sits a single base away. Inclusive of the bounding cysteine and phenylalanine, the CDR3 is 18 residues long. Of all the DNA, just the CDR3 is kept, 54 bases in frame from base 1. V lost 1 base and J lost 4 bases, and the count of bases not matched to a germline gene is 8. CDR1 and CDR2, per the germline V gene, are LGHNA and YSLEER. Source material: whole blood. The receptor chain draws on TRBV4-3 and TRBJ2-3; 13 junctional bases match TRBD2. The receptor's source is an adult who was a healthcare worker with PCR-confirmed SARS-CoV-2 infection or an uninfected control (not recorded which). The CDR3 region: CASSQAATSGGASDTQYF. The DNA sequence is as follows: TGCGCCAGCAGCCAAGCCGCTACTAGCGGGGGGGCATCAGATACGCAGTATTTT.